A single sample is the source of the 21 T cell receptor beta chains below, sequenced in a study of early T cells in non-severe SARS-CoV-2 infection (dated by TCRdb to the early 2020s). The receptor library was made with 5' RACE. The sequencer was a NextSeq 500. The public reads were reprocessed in TCRdb via fastp at Q25 and MiXCR, keeping in-frame beta chains. All rows with the same CDR3 protein become a single entry with the most common DNA and genes. Recorded for this sample are some 40,000 distinct CDR3 sequences; under 5% of them occurred a single time. Jointly, the top ten make up 10% of the sample. The sequenced sample was whole blood. All receptors come from an adult who was a healthcare worker with PCR-confirmed SARS-CoV-2 infection or an uninfected control (not recorded which).

This chain joins TRBV2 and TRBJ2-1, with TRBD2 matching 14 bases. J gave up 1 base and V 2 bases, and 7 bases lay outside the gene matches. CDR1 and CDR2 (germline): SNHLY, FYNNEI. This CDR3 is 19 amino acids long. This chain's CDR3 is CASSETETSGRGSYNEQFF. CDR3 sequence (DNA): TGTGCCAGCAGTGAAACAGAGACTAGCGGGAGGGGGTCCTACAATGAGCAGTTCTTC.

The table lists this clonotype with a few counts. This chain links TRBV20-1 with TRBJ2-5; D gene ambiguous. Trimming removed 3 bases at V and 1 base at J, with 6 bases between. The germline V gene encodes CDR1 DFQATT and CDR2 SNEGSKA (reference sequence). The CDR3 extends over 12 amino acids. In DNA, the CDR3 is TGCAGTGCTAGGCAGCCCCAAGAGACCCAGTACTTC. As protein: CSARQPQETQYF.

This clonotype was recorded at least ten times. This rearrangement joins TRBV4-3 to TRBJ2-5; D is perhaps TRBD1 or TRBD2 (5 bases each). The length of the CDR3 is 16 residues. V lost 0 bases and J 2 bases, leaving 13 bases between the germline ends. Per germline, CDR1 LGHNA and CDR2 YSLEER. The CDR3 coding sequence is TGCGCCAGCAGCCAAGATAGGGGACGAAGACAAGAGACCCAGTACTTC. This sequence encodes CASSQDRGRRQETQYF.

This clonotype was found many times. The genes are TRBV6-5 and TRBJ1-4, with 9 bases fitting TRBD1. The trim removed 2 bases at V and 8 bases at J, leaving 9 bases unmatched. The CDR3 spans 16 residues. CDR1 is MNHEY and CDR2 is SVGAGI in the germline V gene. The CDR3 reads CASSYLQTGTGEKLFF. The CDR3 DNA reads TGTGCCAGCAGTTACCTCCAAACCGGGACAGGGGAAAAACTGTTTTTT.

This clonotype was recorded many times. The V and J genes are TRBV6-6 and TRBJ2-3; the D is unclear. Germline V CDR1 and CDR2: MNHNY, SVGAGI (reference sequence). CDR3 size: 13 residues. V shed 2 bases and J shed 6 bases, with 9 bases lying between them. For the CDR3, the DNA is TGTGCCAGCAGTTACCCCGCTACGGATACGCAGTATTTT. Amino acids: CASSYPATDTQYF.

This clonotype was picked up many times. The rearrangement links TRBV29-1 to TRBJ1-1; D is ambiguous. CDR1 and CDR2 (germline): SQVTM, ANQGSEA. This CDR3 contains 14 residues. V was clipped by 6 bases and J by 0 bases, with 14 bases between them. CDR3 residues: CSVDLTDMNTEAFF. The CDR3 DNA sequence: TGCAGCGTCGACCTAACAGACATGAACACTGAAGCTTTCTTT.

This clonotype has a count of ten or more. This chain links TRBV7-3 with TRBJ1-2; D call uncertain. The ends were cut back, 0 bases at V and 14 bases at J, with 16 bases in the middle. Germline V CDR1 and CDR2: SGHTA, FQGTGA. The CDR3 length is 13 residues. Written as DNA, the CDR3 is TGTGCCAGCAGCTTAACGCCCGGCGAGAGATTTACCTTC. Amino acids: CASSLTPGERFTF.

This clonotype has ten or more counts. J is TRBJ2-1 and V is TRBV10-3, with a possible D match to TRBD2 (5 bases). V lost 8 bases and J lost 0, with 5 bases in between. Looked up from germline, CDR1 is ENHRY and CDR2 is SYGVKD. CDR3 size: 12 residues. CDR3 bases: TGTGCCATCGGGAGCTCCTACAATGAGCAGTTCTTC. Its protein product is CAIGSSYNEQFF.

This clonotype showed up many times. This chain joins TRBV2 and TRBJ1-1, with D tentatively TRBD1 (5 bases). Germline assignment: CDR1 SNHLY and CDR2 FYNNEI. The V gene lost 5 bases and the J gene lost 8 bases, with 9 bases spanning the gap. This CDR3 is 11 amino acids long. For the CDR3, the DNA is TGTGCCAGCAGTCGACAGACCGAAGCTTTCTTT. This translates into CASSRQTEAFF. Drawing the rest from reference TRBV2 and TRBJ1-1, the complete variable domain is EPEVTQTPSHQVTQMGQEVILRCVPISNHLYFYWYRQILGQKVEFLVSFYNNEISEKSEIFDDQFSVERPDGSNFTLKIRSTKLEDSAMYFCASSRQTEAFFGQGTRLTVV.

This clonotype was observed many times. The chain joins TRBV6-2 or TRBV6-3 to TRBJ2-5; D gene uncertain. Germline assignment: CDR1 MNHEY and CDR2 SVGEGT. The CDR3 is made up of 14 amino acids. Trimming took off 2 bases at V and 2 bases at J, with 9 bases between the two ends. The CDR3 region is CASSYLSFQETQYF. For the CDR3, the DNA is TGTGCCAGCAGTTACCTCAGCTTTCAAGAGACCCAGTACTTC.

This clonotype showed up many times. V and J are TRBV18 and TRBJ1-1; 7 bases fit TRBD1. From germline, CDR1 is KGHSH and CDR2 LQKENI. The V and J ends lost 0 bases and 7 bases, in that order; junction bases with no gene match: 2. This CDR3 spans 13 amino acids. The CDR3 is CASSPPNRGEAFF. The CDR3 DNA reads TGTGCCAGCTCACCACCGAACAGGGGTGAAGCTTTCTTT.

This clonotype was seen ten or more times. The chain is built from TRBV5-1 and TRBJ2-2; D not certain. The CDR3 spans 15 residues. V lost 0 bases to trimming and J lost 7 bases, with 13 bases between them. Per the germline V gene, CDR1 is SGHRS and CDR2 is YFSETQ. The CDR3 reads CASSLASSRVGELFF. CDR3 bases: TGCGCCAGCAGCTTGGCAAGTAGTCGTGTCGGGGAGCTGTTTTTT.

At least ten counts were recorded for this clonotype. V and J are TRBV29-1 and TRBJ1-1; tentatively, D is TRBD1 (6 bases). The CDR3 is 13 residues long. Trimming removed 7 bases at V and 0 bases at J, with 12 bases between. Germline CDR1 SQVTM, CDR2 ANQGSEA. The CDR3 reads CSGSGHLNTEAFF. DNA for the CDR3: TGCAGCGGATCGGGACACCTGAACACTGAAGCTTTCTTT.

This clonotype was detected many times. The chain joins TRBV24-1 to TRBJ2-1, with 13 bases that match TRBD2. J gave up 2 bases and V 1 base, and 4 bases lay outside the gene matches. Germline CDR1 and CDR2: KGHDR and SFDVKD. CDR3 length: 18 amino acids. The CDR3 loop is CATSDFTGTSGAYNEQFF. In DNA form, the CDR3 reads TGTGCCACCAGTGATTTCACAGGGACTAGCGGGGCCTACAATGAGCAGTTCTTC.

This clonotype was found many times. The gene calls are TRBV6-5 and TRBJ2-7; 7 bases align to TRBD1. Germline CDR1 MNHEY, CDR2 SVGAGI. The CDR3 loop spans 13 amino acids. Trimming at V came to 5 bases and at J to 3 bases, leaving 4 bases not matched to a gene. CDR3 residues: CASSTGENYEQYV. The CDR3, as DNA: TGTGCCAGCAGTACAGGGGAGAACTACGAGCAGTACGTC.

This clonotype was seen ten or more times. V gene TRBV5-4 combines with J gene TRBJ1-1; the match to TRBD1 covers 7 bases. From germline, CDR1 is SGHNT and CDR2 YYREEE (reference sequence). The CDR3 length is 15 residues. V lost 0 bases, J lost 1 base, and 3 bases stayed unmatched. The CDR3 region is CASSLGQGRNTEAFF. CDR3 sequence (DNA): TGTGCCAGCAGCTTGGGACAGGGTAGGAACACTGAAGCTTTCTTT. The variable domain in full, completed from reference TRBV5-4 and TRBJ1-1, reads ETGVTQSPTHLIKTRGQQVTLRCSSQSGHNTVSWYQQALGQGPQFIFQYYREEENGRGNFPPRFSGLQFPNYSSELNVNALELDDSALYLCASSLGQGRNTEAFFGQGTRLTVV.

In this sample, this clonotype turned up many times. The V gene is TRBV29-1, the J gene TRBJ1-5, with 7 bases matching TRBD1. CDR1 and CDR2 from the germline V gene are SQVTM and ANQGSEA. This CDR3 spans 12 amino acids. Trimming cost V 5 bases and J 4 bases; bases outside gene matches: 2. The CDR3, as DNA: TGCAGCGTTAGACAGGGAAATCAGCCCCAGCATTTT. It translates to CSVRQGNQPQHF.

This clonotype was found many times. The chain recombines TRBV7-2 with TRBJ2-4; 13 nucleotides line up with TRBD2. The V gene end was trimmed by 5 bases and the J gene end by 3 bases; junction bases not matched to a gene: 4. Germline V lookup: CDR1 SGHTA, CDR2 FQGNSA. There are 16 residues in the CDR3. CDR3 nucleotides: TGTGCCAGCAGCACTGGACTAGCGGGAGTCAAAAACATTCAGTACTTC. Translating gives CASSTGLAGVKNIQYF.

In its sample, this clonotype is medium-sized. The CDR3 DNA is TGTGCCAGCAGCGCCAGGGCGGGAGGGGAAACCGGGGAGCTGTTTTTT. It encodes CASSARAGGETGELFF. The chain is built from TRBV9 and TRBJ2-2; 9 bases fit TRBD2. Germline V gene data show CDR1 as SGDLS and CDR2 as YYNGEE. CDR3 length: 16 amino acids. The V gene end was trimmed by 3 bases and the J gene end by 5 bases; junction bases not matched to a gene: 8. The full variable domain, its missing parts supplied by reference TRBV9 and TRBJ2-2, is DSGVTQTPKHLITATGQRVTLRCSPRSGDLSVYWYQQSLDQGLQFLIQYYNGEERAKGNILERFSAQQFPDLHSELNLSSLELGDSALYFCASSARAGGETGELFFGEGSRLTVL.

The sample holds many counts of this clonotype. The chain carries TRBV6-6 and TRBJ1-5; 8 bases map to TRBD1. This CDR3 region has 16 residues. V shed 3 bases and J 3 bases; nucleotides not matched to a gene: 7. The germline gives CDR1 MNHNY, CDR2 SVGAGI (reference sequence). The CDR3 coding sequence is TGTGCCAGCAGTTATGGGGACAGGCAATACAATCAGCCCCAGCATTTT. Translating it yields CASSYGDRQYNQPQHF.

This clonotype was found a few times. CDR3 in amino acids: CASSLAFDSYEQYF. The CDR3 region has the DNA TGTGCCAGCAGCTTAGCCTTCGATTCCTACGAGCAGTACTTC. The V and J genes are TRBV7-6 and TRBJ2-7; D unresolved. Trimming removed 0 bases from V and 1 base from J, with 7 bases in between. This CDR3 region has 14 residues. The germline V gene encodes CDR1 SGHVS and CDR2 FNYEAQ.